This entry lists 10 T cell receptor beta chains sequenced from one sample in a study of blood T cell repertoires in COVID-19. Clones were sequenced by immunoSEQ multiplex PCR, and TCRdb holds only the in-frame ones, with some missing. The sample carries about 170,000 clones, roughly nine tenths recorded once. The sample taken for sequencing was peripheral blood. These receptors all come from a man in his fifties or sixties with acute or convalescent COVID-19.

Only one count was recorded for this clone. This chain uses TRBV20-1 with TRBJ1-1, with 7 bases that match TRBD1. CDR3 length: 14 amino acids. With 3 bases clipped from V and 0 bases from J, the junction kept 4 bases outside the gene matches. Per the germline V gene, CDR1 is DFQATT and CDR2 is SNEGSKA (reference sequence). This CDR3 is CSASRGQLNTEAFF. The CDR3 nucleotides read TGCAGTGCTAGTAGGGGACAGTTGAACACTGAAGCTTTCTTT.

This clone was detected once. The rearrangement links TRBV9 to TRBJ1-6; 9 bases map to TRBD1. Per the germline V gene, CDR1 is SGDLS and CDR2 is YYNGEE. The CDR3 has 17 amino acids. V was clipped by 4 bases and J by 8 bases; unmatched bases: 13. The CDR3 DNA is TGTGCCAGCAGCCCTATCAGGGACAGGGAAGTATATTCACCCCTCCACTTT. This sequence encodes CASSPIRDREVYSPLHF.

The V and J genes are TRBV7-3 and TRBJ2-7; TRBD2 matches 8 bases. Per germline, CDR1 SGHTA and CDR2 FQGTGA. V gave up 5 bases and J gave up 4 bases; unmatched junction bases: 19. The length of the CDR3 is 18 residues. The CDR3 DNA is TGTGCCAGCAGCCCGGGGTGGACGGGGGGGACCCCGCTATACGAGCAGTACTTC. It encodes CASSPGWTGGTPLYEQYF.

The chain has TRBV28 and TRBJ2-3; tentatively, D is TRBD1 (7 bases). CDR3 size: 14 residues. In germline, CDR1 is MDHEN, CDR2 SYDVKM. Between the trimmed V and J ends, which lost 7 bases and 6 bases, there was a span of 17 bases. The CDR3 DNA reads TGTGCCAGCACTCCACTACAGGGGAGGGATACGCAGTATTTT. Protein product: CASTPLQGRDTQYF.

This chain joins TRBV5-1 and TRBJ1-3, with D maybe TRBD1 (5 bases). V shed 0 bases and J shed 0 bases, with 13 bases lying between them. CDR3 length: 17 residues. The V gene's germline CDR1 is SGHRS and CDR2 YFSETQ. The CDR3 reads CASSLVPGPISGNTIYF. The CDR3 coding sequence is TGCGCCAGCAGCTTGGTACCAGGGCCGATCTCTGGAAACACCATATATTTT.

The V gene is TRBV6-2 or TRBV6-3, the J gene TRBJ2-5; D is possibly TRBD2 (6 bases). Looked up from germline, CDR1 is MNHEY and CDR2 is SVGEGT. CDR3 size: 16 residues. V gave up 0 bases and J gave up 1 base, with 12 bases separating them. CDR3 sequence reads: CASSYSREEPQETQYF. The CDR3 DNA sequence: TGTGCCAGCAGTTACTCGCGGGAAGAGCCCCAAGAGACCCAGTACTTC.

The V call is TRBV5-1, the J call TRBJ2-7, with 8 bases matching TRBD2. The germline V gene encodes CDR1 SGHRS and CDR2 YFSETQ. There are 15 residues in the CDR3. With 6 bases clipped from V and 2 bases from J, the junction kept 10 bases outside the gene matches. In DNA form, the CDR3 reads TGCGCCAGCACCTCGGGAGGGACAACGGCCTACGAGCAGTACTTC. Protein product: CASTSGGTTAYEQYF.

The chain uses TRBV15 and TRBJ2-1; TRBD2 is a possible D gene (5 bases). Germline loops: CDR1 LNHNV, CDR2 YYDKDF (reference sequence). Trimming pared 0 bases from V and 3 bases from J, leaving 18 bases between. This CDR3 spans 18 amino acids. The CDR3 DNA follows: TGTGCCACCAGCAGAGATCGAGGGCAATCTACCCGCTACAATGAGCAGTTCTTC. Amino acid sequence: CATSRDRGQSTRYNEQFF.

The chain couples TRBV7-9 to TRBJ2-5, with 7 bases identical to TRBD1. The CDR3 totals 15 residues. V was pared by 3 bases and J by 2 bases, with 6 bases of the junction left unmatched. In germline, CDR1 is SEHNR, CDR2 FQNEAQ (reference sequence). The CDR3 nucleotides read TGTGCCAGCAGCTTGCTTGGACAGGTGCAAGAGACCCAGTACTTC. Its translation is CASSLLGQVQETQYF.

This chain uses TRBV28 with TRBJ1-6; a weak D match, TRBD1 (5 bases). The CDR3 sequence is 15 residues long. Trimming took 2 bases from V and 4 from J, leaving 9 bases between them. Looked up from germline, CDR1 is MDHEN and CDR2 is SYDVKM. The CDR3 loop is CASSLGAVYNSPLHF. The CDR3 bases are TGTGCCAGCAGTTTAGGGGCGGTATATAATTCACCCCTCCACTTT.